This T cell receptor (beta chain) was identified during a study of cytomegalovirus exposure and HLA in healthy donors. General study points: Listed as cytomegalovirus-associated were 164 TCR beta chains. Sequencing likely generated an artifact that appeared as a cluster of highly shared sequence variants.

Germline-derived CDR1 and CDR2 are SNHLY and FYNNEI. Trimming stripped 2 bases from V and 5 bases from J, with 12 bases between. The CDR3 is 14 amino acids. The PCR contained 60 Vbeta and 13 Jbeta primers. Generated by immunoSEQ multiplex PCR, the TCRdb table keeps only in-frame clones and is missing some. In all, the sample yields around 50,000 clones. As to this clone: The antigen is undetermined.

The TCR comes from a female donor in good health and CMV-seronegative. Sequenced input: PBMCs. The chain recombines TRBV2 with TRBJ2-5; D remains unclear. The CDR3 bases are TGTGCCAGCAGTGAATATGGGCTGGCGGAGACCCAGTACTTC. Amino acid sequence: CASSEYGLAETQYF.